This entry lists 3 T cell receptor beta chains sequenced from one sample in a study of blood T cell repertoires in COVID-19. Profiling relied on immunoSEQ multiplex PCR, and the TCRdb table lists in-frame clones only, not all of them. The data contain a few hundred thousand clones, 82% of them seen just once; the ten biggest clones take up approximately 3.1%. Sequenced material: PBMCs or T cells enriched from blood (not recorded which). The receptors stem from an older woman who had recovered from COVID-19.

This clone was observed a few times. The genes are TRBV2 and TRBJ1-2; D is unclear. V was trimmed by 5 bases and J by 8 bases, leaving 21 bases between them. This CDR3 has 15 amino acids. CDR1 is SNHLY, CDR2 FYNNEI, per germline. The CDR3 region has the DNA TGTGCCAGCAGTCTAGACGGAGACTCCTTTGAGGGCTACACCTTC. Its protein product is CASSLDGDSFEGYTF.

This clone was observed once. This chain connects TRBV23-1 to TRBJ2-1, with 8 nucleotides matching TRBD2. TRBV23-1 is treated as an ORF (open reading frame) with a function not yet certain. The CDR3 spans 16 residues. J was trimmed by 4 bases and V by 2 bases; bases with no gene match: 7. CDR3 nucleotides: TGCGCCAGCAGTCAAAACACGGGAGGGGAATACAATGAGCAGTTCTTC. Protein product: CASSQNTGGEYNEQFF.

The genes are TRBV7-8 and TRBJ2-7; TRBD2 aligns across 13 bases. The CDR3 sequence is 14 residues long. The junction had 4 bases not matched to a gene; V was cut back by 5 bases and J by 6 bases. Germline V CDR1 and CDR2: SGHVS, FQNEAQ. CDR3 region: CASSRGTSGVEQYF. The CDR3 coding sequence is TGTGCCAGCAGCCGAGGGACTAGCGGGGTCGAGCAGTACTTC. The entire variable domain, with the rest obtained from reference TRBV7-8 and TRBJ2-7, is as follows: GAGVSQSPRYKVAKRGQDVALRCDPISGHVSLFWYQQALGQGPEFLTYFQNEAQLDKSGLPSDRFFAERPEGSVSTLKIQRTQQEDSAVYLCASSRGTSGVEQYFGPGTRLTVT.